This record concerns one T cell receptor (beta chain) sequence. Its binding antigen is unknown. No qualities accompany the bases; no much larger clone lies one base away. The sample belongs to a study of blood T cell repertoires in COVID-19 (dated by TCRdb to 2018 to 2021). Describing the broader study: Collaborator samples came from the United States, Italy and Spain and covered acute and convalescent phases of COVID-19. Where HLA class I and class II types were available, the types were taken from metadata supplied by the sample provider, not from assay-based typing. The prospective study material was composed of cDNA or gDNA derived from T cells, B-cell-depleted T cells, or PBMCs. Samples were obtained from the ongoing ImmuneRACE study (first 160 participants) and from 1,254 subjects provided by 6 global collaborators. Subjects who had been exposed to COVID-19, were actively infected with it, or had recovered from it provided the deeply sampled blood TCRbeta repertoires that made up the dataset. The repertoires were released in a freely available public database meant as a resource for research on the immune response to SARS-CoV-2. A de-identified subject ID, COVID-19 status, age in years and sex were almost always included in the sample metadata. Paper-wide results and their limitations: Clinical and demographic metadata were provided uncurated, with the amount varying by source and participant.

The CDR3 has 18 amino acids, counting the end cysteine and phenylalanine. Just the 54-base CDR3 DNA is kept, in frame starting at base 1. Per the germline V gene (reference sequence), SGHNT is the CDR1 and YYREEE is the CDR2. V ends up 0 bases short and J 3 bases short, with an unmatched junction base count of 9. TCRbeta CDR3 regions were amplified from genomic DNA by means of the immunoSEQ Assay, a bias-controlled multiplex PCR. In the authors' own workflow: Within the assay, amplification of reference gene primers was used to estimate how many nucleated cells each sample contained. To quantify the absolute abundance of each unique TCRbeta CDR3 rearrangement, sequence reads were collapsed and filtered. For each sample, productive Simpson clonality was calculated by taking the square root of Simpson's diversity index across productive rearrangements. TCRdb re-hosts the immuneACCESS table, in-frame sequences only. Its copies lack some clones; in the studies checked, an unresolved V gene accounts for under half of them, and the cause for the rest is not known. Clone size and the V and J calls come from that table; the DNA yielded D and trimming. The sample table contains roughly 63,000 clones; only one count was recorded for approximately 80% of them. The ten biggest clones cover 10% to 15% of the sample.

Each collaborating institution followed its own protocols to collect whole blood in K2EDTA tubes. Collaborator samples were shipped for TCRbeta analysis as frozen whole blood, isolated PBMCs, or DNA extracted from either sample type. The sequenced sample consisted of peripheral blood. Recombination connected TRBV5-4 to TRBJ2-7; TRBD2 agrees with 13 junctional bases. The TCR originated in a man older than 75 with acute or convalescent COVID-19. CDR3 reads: CASSLGATSGRKGYEQYF. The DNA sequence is TGTGCCAGCAGCTTGGGGGCGACTAGCGGGAGGAAAGGCTACGAGCAGTACTTC. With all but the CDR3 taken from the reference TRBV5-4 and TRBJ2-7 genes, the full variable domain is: ETGVTQSPTHLIKTRGQQVTLRCSSQSGHNTVSWYQQALGQGPQFIFQYYREEENGRGNFPPRFSGLQFPNYSSELNVNALELDDSALYLCASSLGATSGRKGYEQYFGPGTRLTVT.